These 10 T cell receptor beta chains were all obtained from the same sample, sequenced in a study of T cell responses to AZD1222 COVID-19 vaccine. Data came from immunoSEQ multiplex PCR; TCRdb stores just in-frame clones and leaves some out. The sample carries 100,000 to 120,000 clones, more than 70% recorded once. Sequences were derived from peripheral blood, sampled on day 0 of AZD1222 vaccination. These receptors were obtained from an adult in good health.

This rearrangement joins TRBV10-3 to TRBJ1-5, with 8 bases that match TRBD1. There are 16 residues in the CDR3. The ends lost 3 bases at V and 7 bases at J; junction bases unmatched: 11. Germline CDR1 reads ENHRY; CDR2 reads SYGVKD. CDR3 amino acids: CAISDAGTGPRQPQHF. The CDR3 nucleotides read TGTGCCATCAGTGATGCCGGGACAGGCCCCCGACAGCCCCAGCATTTT.

This clone showed up just once. The chain recombines TRBV19 with TRBJ2-7; weak D call: TRBD2 (5 bases). CDR1 and CDR2 from the germline V gene are LNHDA and SQIVND (reference sequence). CDR3 length: 15 residues. The V gene lost 3 bases and the J gene lost 6 bases, with 18 bases spanning the gap. The CDR3 region is CASSISVFGGSEQYF. The CDR3 DNA is TGTGCCAGTAGTATCTCGGTGTTCGGCGGGTCCGAGCAGTACTTC.

The genes are TRBV2 and TRBJ2-3, with D unclear. Germline lookup yields CDR1 SNHLY and CDR2 FYNNEI. With 3 bases removed from V and 3 bases from J, the gap between germline ends came to 7 bases. This CDR3 has 13 residues. CDR3 in DNA: TGTGCCAGCAGTGAGGTCAGGACAGATACGCAGTATTTT. Protein product: CASSEVRTDTQYF.

The V and J genes are TRBV5-6 and TRBJ1-5, with TRBD1 as a possible D gene (5 bases). CDR3 size: 14 residues. Germline lookup yields CDR1 SGHDT and CDR2 YYEEEE. The V and J ends lost 0 bases and 11 bases respectively, with 15 bases between them. DNA for the CDR3: TGTGCCAGCAGCTTGGACGGGACTTTCGGATCCCAGCATTTT. As protein: CASSLDGTFGSQHF.

The CDR3 DNA sequence: TGTGCCAGCTCGGGCGGGTTTGCAGCAGCCAAAAACATTCAGTACTTC. This sequence encodes CASSGGFAAAKNIQYF. The chain carries TRBV27 and TRBJ2-4; D might be TRBD2 (5 bases). V gave up 8 bases and J gave up 0 bases, with 17 bases separating them. Germline V gene data show CDR1 as MNHEY and CDR2 as SMNVEV (reference sequence). There are 16 residues in the CDR3.

J is TRBJ2-1 and V is TRBV7-9; TRBD1 is a possible D gene (6 bases). CDR3 length: 15 residues. Germline values: CDR1 SEHNR, CDR2 FQNEAQ (reference sequence). The V end lost 0 bases, the J end lost 1 base, and 7 bases lay between the germline ends. CDR3 bases: TGTGCCAGCAGCTTAGCGACAGGTTCCTACAATGAGCAGTTCTTC. This codes for CASSLATGSYNEQFF.

This clone is a singleton in its sample. V is TRBV13 and J is TRBJ2-7, with D unresolved. The germline V and J ends were trimmed by 5 bases and 3 bases, with 5 bases remaining between them. Germline values: CDR1 PRHDT, CDR2 FYEKMQ (reference sequence). This CDR3 has 11 residues. The CDR3: CASSRNYEQYF. The CDR3 coding sequence is TGTGCCAGCAGCCGCAACTACGAGCAGTACTTC. Filled out from reference TRBV13 and TRBJ2-7, the complete variable domain reads AAGVIQSPRHLIKEKRETATLKCYPIPRHDTVYWYQQGPGQDPQFLISFYEKMQSDKGSIPDRFSAQQFSDYHSELNMSSLELGDSALYFCASSRNYEQYFGPGTRLTVT.

This clone showed up just a few times. This chain links TRBV10-3 with TRBJ1-1, with a weak D call TRBD1 (6 bases). Deletions cut 6 bases from V and 5 bases from J, with 16 bases between. The CDR3 has 14 amino acids. Germline V lookup: CDR1 ENHRY, CDR2 SYGVKD. The chain's CDR3 is CAIRGQGRETEAFF. DNA of the CDR3: TGTGCCATCAGGGGGCAGGGGAGAGAAACTGAAGCTTTCTTT.

This rearrangement joins TRBV19 to TRBJ2-3, with 7 bases that match TRBD2. The CDR3 runs to 15 residues. CDR1 is LNHDA and CDR2 is SQIVND in the germline V gene (reference sequence). V lost 6 bases to trimming and J lost 1 base; unmatched junction nucleotides: 7. The CDR3 here is CASSIRGEGTDTQYF. Written as DNA, the CDR3 is TGTGCCAGTAGCATCCGGGGGGAGGGCACAGATACGCAGTATTTT. Using reference TRBV19 and TRBJ2-3 for the parts outside the CDR3, the full variable domain is DGGITQSPKYLFRKEGQNVTLSCEQNLNHDAMYWYRQDPGQGLRLIYYSQIVNDFQKGDIAEGYSVSREKKESFPLTVTSAQKNPTAFYLCASSIRGEGTDTQYFGPGTRLTVL.

DNA of the CDR3: TGTGCCTGCCGGGACAGCAGGAGCTCCTACGAGCAGTACTTC. Its translation: CACRDSRSSYEQYF. The rearrangement links TRBV27 to TRBJ2-7, with TRBD1 matching over 7 bases. Germline V lookup: CDR1 MNHEY, CDR2 SMNVEV (reference sequence). Losses at the gene ends were 11 bases for V and 0 bases for J; bases not matched to a gene: 10. The CDR3 is 14 amino acids.